The 32 T cell receptor beta chains below were found in one sample sequenced in a study of OX40 agonist ivuxolimab in advanced cancers. Sequencing was performed with immunoSEQ multiplex PCR; in TCRdb, only in-frame clones are kept and a portion is missing. The sample shows tens of thousands of clones, 82% of them seen only once. This sample comprised CD4+ or CD8+ T cells sorted from blood, obtained in a trial of the OX40 agonist ivuxolimab. These TCRs come from an adult with an advanced solid tumor such as melanoma, head and neck, liver or kidney cancer.

The CDR3 reads CASSSSGQAQNTQYF. The CDR3 nucleotides are TGTGCCAGCAGTTCCTCCGGACAGGCACAAAATACGCAGTATTTT. V gene TRBV27 combines with J gene TRBJ2-3, with 7 bases aligning to TRBD1. V dropped 4 bases and J dropped 7; count of bases not matched to a gene: 11. The germline V gene has CDR1 MNHEY and CDR2 SMNVEV (reference sequence). The CDR3 is 15 amino acids.

This chain joins TRBV5-1 and TRBJ1-4; 10 bases are shared with TRBD1. V lost 4 bases to trimming and J lost 0 bases; unmatched junction nucleotides: 3. CDR1 and CDR2 from the germline V gene are SGHRS and YFSETQ. The CDR3 loop spans 16 amino acids. This CDR3 is CASSAGTGATNEKLFF. CDR3 in DNA: TGCGCCAGCAGCGCGGGGACAGGGGCAACTAATGAAAAACTGTTTTTT.

The chain employs TRBV2 and TRBJ1-1; D remains unclear. V was trimmed by 2 bases and J by 5 bases, leaving 9 bases between them. The CDR3 runs to 13 residues. Germline V gene data show CDR1 as SNHLY and CDR2 as FYNNEI. The CDR3 loop reads CASSEMGRTEAFF. CDR3 coding DNA: TGTGCCAGCAGTGAAATGGGGAGGACTGAAGCTTTCTTT. Together with reference TRBV2 and TRBJ1-1, the CDR3 gives the full variable domain: EPEVTQTPSHQVTQMGQEVILRCVPISNHLYFYWYRQILGQKVEFLVSFYNNEISEKSEIFDDQFSVERPDGSNFTLKIRSTKLEDSAMYFCASSEMGRTEAFFGQGTRLTVV.

The J gene is TRBJ2-1, the V gene TRBV7-8; 12 bases match TRBD2. With 5 bases clipped from V and 4 bases from J, the junction kept 3 bases outside the gene matches. In germline, CDR1 is SGHVS, CDR2 FQNEAQ. This CDR3 region has 15 residues. The DNA of the CDR3 is TGTGCCAGCAGCATAGGGACTAGCGGGTACAATGAGCAGTTCTTC. It encodes CASSIGTSGYNEQFF.

The chain is built from TRBV29-1 and TRBJ2-1; D gene uncertain. This CDR3 is 12 amino acids long. V gave up 7 bases and J gave up 10 bases, with 17 bases separating them. The germline gives CDR1 SQVTM, CDR2 ANQGSEA. As DNA, the CDR3 is TGCAGCGCGAAGCCCCAAGCCCTCGAGCAGTTCTTC. Its protein is CSAKPQALEQFF.

The CDR3 DNA reads as TGTGCCAGTAGTCGTCGACTAGCGGGGAGCACAGATACGCAGTATTTT. Residues: CASSRRLAGSTDTQYF. V is TRBV19 and J is TRBJ2-3; TRBD2 aligns across 11 bases. Germline CDR1 reads LNHDA; CDR2 reads SQIVND (reference sequence). The V gene end was trimmed by 5 bases and the J gene end by 0 bases; junction bases not matched to a gene: 4. This CDR3 is built from 16 residues. Full variable domain (remainder filled in from reference TRBV19 and TRBJ2-3): DGGITQSPKYLFRKEGQNVTLSCEQNLNHDAMYWYRQDPGQGLRLIYYSQIVNDFQKGDIAEGYSVSREKKESFPLTVTSAQKNPTAFYLCASSRRLAGSTDTQYFGPGTRLTVL.

The rearrangement joins TRBV28 to TRBJ2-7; maybe TRBD1 (6 bases). The germline V gene has CDR1 MDHEN and CDR2 SYDVKM. This CDR3 is 14 amino acids long. V gave up 6 bases and J gave up 1 base, with 13 bases separating them. CDR3 nucleotide sequence: TGTGCCAGCAGGGTCCAGGGGCCTTCCTACGAGCAGTACTTC. This translates into CASRVQGPSYEQYF.

This clone appeared a few times. This sequence joins TRBV10-3 and TRBJ2-7, with 8 bases matching TRBD1. The CDR3 loop spans 14 amino acids. CDR1 is ENHRY and CDR2 is SYGVKD in the germline V gene. The J segment lost 2 bases and the V segment lost 6 bases, leaving 6 bases of the junction unmatched. CDR3 loop: CAISGGQVAYEQYF. The CDR3 DNA reads TGTGCCATCAGCGGGGGACAGGTGGCCTACGAGCAGTACTTC.

The V call is TRBV4-2, the J call TRBJ1-4; 8 positions agree with TRBD1. This CDR3 has 13 residues. V lost 6 bases and J lost 6; bases outside the gene matches: 3. CDR1 and CDR2 (germline): LGHNA, YNFKEQ. The CDR3 sequence is CASRTDRDEKLFF. CDR3 coding DNA: TGTGCCAGCAGGACGGACAGGGATGAAAAACTGTTTTTT.

The chain uses TRBV5-1 and TRBJ2-3; TRBD1 is a possible D gene (6 bases). This CDR3 region has 13 residues. Germline CDR1 is SGHRS and CDR2 is YFSETQ. Deletions cut 4 bases from V and 4 bases from J, with 10 bases between. CDR3 nucleotide sequence: TGCGCCAGCAGCCACTCAGGGGCAGATACGCAGTATTTT. Protein product: CASSHSGADTQYF.

This rearrangement joins TRBV27 to TRBJ2-1; 7 bases map to TRBD1. From germline, CDR1 is MNHEY and CDR2 SMNVEV (reference sequence). The CDR3 is 17 residues long. V shed 5 bases, J shed 4 bases, and the junction held 14 bases outside the gene matches. In nucleotides, the CDR3 is TGTGCCAGCAGTACCCCGACAGGGAAAGGTCAATACAATGAGCAGTTCTTC. Translated: CASSTPTGKGQYNEQFF.

The chain recombines TRBV2 with TRBJ1-4, with unresolved D. Germline V gene data show CDR1 as SNHLY and CDR2 as FYNNEI. V was clipped by 8 bases and J by 8 bases, with 21 bases between them. The CDR3 length is 15 residues. CDR3 protein: CASVSGRQREEKLFF. In nucleotides, the CDR3 is TGTGCCAGCGTCTCCGGGAGGCAGCGGGAGGAAAAACTGTTTTTT.

The V and J genes are TRBV6-1 and TRBJ2-5; D uncertain. The V gene lost 5 bases and the J gene lost 2 bases, with 15 bases spanning the gap. CDR1 MNHNS and CDR2 SASEGT come from the germline V gene. The CDR3 length is 15 residues. The CDR3, as DNA: TGTGCCAGCAGTCCCCCCGGTTCACTTCAAGAGACCCAGTACTTC. This encodes CASSPPGSLQETQYF.

This chain uses TRBV5-1 with TRBJ2-7; tentative D call: TRBD1 (6 bases). Trimming shortened V by 0 bases and J by 3 bases, and 7 bases separated the two germline ends. The CDR3 is made up of 13 amino acids. From germline, CDR1 is SGHRS and CDR2 YFSETQ. The CDR3: CASSLVTGYEQYF. In DNA, the CDR3 is TGCGCCAGCAGCTTGGTGACAGGCTACGAGCAGTACTTC.

This clone was seen only a few times. The V and J genes are TRBV6-5 and TRBJ1-3; no reliable D call. V was clipped by 0 bases and J by 4 bases, with 10 bases between them. Germline CDR1 MNHEY, CDR2 SVGAGI. The CDR3 is 15 amino acids. The CDR3 here is CASSYSRRAGNTIYF. CDR3 in DNA: TGTGCCAGCAGTTACTCCCGTAGGGCCGGAAACACCATATATTTT.

CDR3 nucleotides: TGTGCCAGCAGTGACTGGGCTGTACGCGGGAGGGCCGGTTCCTACGAGCAGTACTTC. This encodes CASSDWAVRGRAGSYEQYF. V gene TRBV6-4 combines with J gene TRBJ2-7, with 9 bases lining up with TRBD2. With V trimmed by 1 base and J by 1 base, 14 bases remained unmatched. The CDR3 sequence is 19 residues long. CDR1 is MRHNA, CDR2 SNTAGT, per germline.

The chain uses TRBV27 and TRBJ2-7; a possible D gene is TRBD2 (6 bases). V was pared by 6 bases and J by 6 bases, with 18 bases between. From germline, CDR1 is MNHEY and CDR2 SMNVEV (reference sequence). The CDR3 runs 14 residues. CDR3 nucleotide sequence: TGTGCCAGCAGCCCGGCGAGACTAGGACGCGAGCAGTACTTC. Translating gives CASSPARLGREQYF.

The V gene is TRBV2, the J gene TRBJ2-7, with D possibly matching TRBD1 (6 bases). The CDR3 is 13 amino acids. Germline V gene data show CDR1 as SNHLY and CDR2 as FYNNEI. With 6 bases removed from V and 2 bases from J, the gap between germline ends came to 11 bases. CDR3 in DNA: TGTGCCAGCAGGGAACAGGGACCCTACGAGCAGTACTTC. This translates into CASREQGPYEQYF.

This clone was seen once. This rearrangement joins TRBV6-1 to TRBJ2-2; a possible D gene is TRBD1 (6 bases). V was clipped by 5 bases and J by 5 bases, with 9 bases between them. The CDR3 has 13 amino acids. Germline values: CDR1 MNHNS, CDR2 SASEGT. This chain's CDR3 is CASSQGSTGELFF. As DNA, the CDR3 is TGTGCCAGCAGTCAGGGGAGTACCGGGGAGCTGTTTTTT.

This chain links TRBV7-9 with TRBJ1-2; 11 bases are a match to TRBD1. Germline CDR1 is SEHNR and CDR2 is FQNEAQ (reference sequence). Losses at the gene ends were 5 bases for V and 14 bases for J; bases not matched to a gene: 16. This CDR3 has 15 residues. In DNA, the CDR3 is TGTGCCAGCAGCCCGGGACAGGGGGGTCTAAAAGTCTTTACCTTC. Residues: CASSPGQGGLKVFTF.

The chain couples TRBV30 to TRBJ1-5, with 10 bases aligning to TRBD1. CDR3 length equals 13 residues. The germline V gene encodes CDR1 GTSNPN and CDR2 SVGIG (reference sequence). Trimming took 3 bases from V and 5 from J; bases not matched to a gene: 1. CDR3 nucleotides: TGTGCCTGGAGCGACAGGGGGCATCAGCCCCAGCATTTT. Amino acids: CAWSDRGHQPQHF.

The chain uses TRBV5-1 and TRBJ2-2; TRBD2 matches 7 bases. The germline V gene encodes CDR1 SGHRS and CDR2 YFSETQ. The CDR3 totals 15 residues. With V trimmed by 3 bases and J by 0 bases, 2 bases remained unmatched. CDR3 sequence: CASSSTSSNTGELFF. The CDR3 nucleotides are TGCGCCAGCAGCTCGACTAGCTCGAACACCGGGGAGCTGTTTTTT.

The V gene is TRBV5-4, the J gene TRBJ2-2, with D possibly TRBD1 on 5 matching bases. V was clipped by 1 base and J by 4 bases, with 11 bases between them. The CDR3 consists of 15 residues. The V gene's germline CDR1 is SGHNT and CDR2 YYREEE (reference sequence). CDR3 protein: CASSLPREGTGELFF. The DNA for the CDR3 is TGTGCCAGCAGCTTGCCCAGGGAAGGCACCGGGGAGCTGTTTTTT.

The gene calls are TRBV30 and TRBJ2-2, with 7 bases fitting TRBD2. Looked up from germline, CDR1 is GTSNPN and CDR2 is SVGIG (reference sequence). The ends lost 5 bases at V and 5 bases at J; junction bases unmatched: 5. The CDR3 spans 13 residues. The CDR3, as DNA: TGTGCCTGGTCTCAGGGACTAACCGGGGAGCTGTTTTTT. It encodes CAWSQGLTGELFF.

This sequence joins TRBV25-1 and TRBJ2-7, with 9 bases that match TRBD1. This CDR3 contains 14 residues. V was clipped by 6 bases and J by 3 bases; unmatched bases: 6. CDR1 is MGHDK and CDR2 is SYGVNS in the germline V gene. This CDR3 is CASRTDRGSYEQYF. CDR3 nucleotide sequence: TGTGCCAGCAGAACAGACAGGGGGAGCTACGAGCAGTACTTC.

This chain uses TRBV29-1 with TRBJ1-5; 7 positions agree with TRBD1. This CDR3 has 13 residues. V trimming: 8 bases; J trimming: 0 bases; junction bases outside the gene matches: 4. Germline V gives CDR1 SQVTM, CDR2 ANQGSEA. DNA for the CDR3: TGCAGCATCCGACAGGGTAGCAATCAGCCCCAGCATTTT. This encodes CSIRQGSNQPQHF.

The chain recombines TRBV7-9 with TRBJ2-3, with unresolved D. In germline, CDR1 is SEHNR, CDR2 FQNEAQ (reference sequence). This CDR3 has 14 amino acids. Trimming removed 1 base from V and 2 bases from J, with 7 bases in between. CDR3 sequence reads: CASSLEGYTDTQYF. CDR3 nucleotide sequence: TGTGCCAGCAGCTTAGAGGGTTACACAGATACGCAGTATTTT.

This clone came up a few times. The chain employs TRBV2 and TRBJ2-7, with TRBD2 identical over 9 bases. CDR3 length: 18 residues. CDR1 is SNHLY, CDR2 FYNNEI, per germline. Trimming cost V 3 bases and J 6 bases; bases outside gene matches: 18. CDR3 coding DNA: TGTGCCAGCAGTGATGGACTAGCGATCGGTGGACTTACCGCCGAGCAGTACTTC. Translation gives CASSDGLAIGGLTAEQYF.

This sequence joins TRBV29-1 and TRBJ2-2; possible D gene TRBD1, 6 bases. Germline lookup yields CDR1 SQVTM and CDR2 ANQGSEA. This CDR3 is 13 amino acids long. V was shortened by 6 bases and J by 5 bases, with 13 bases between the two germline ends. The CDR3 DNA reads as TGCAGCGTGCAGGTGACAGGAACCGGGGAGCTGTTTTTT. Translating it yields CSVQVTGTGELFF.

This chain connects TRBV10-3 to TRBJ2-5, with 8 bases lining up with TRBD1. The CDR3 totals 14 residues. The V gene's germline CDR1 is ENHRY and CDR2 SYGVKD. V lost 4 bases to trimming and J lost 1 base; unmatched junction nucleotides: 2. In nucleotides, the CDR3 is TGTGCCATCAGTGTGACAGGGGCCCAAGAGACCCAGTACTTC. It translates to CAISVTGAQETQYF.

This chain connects TRBV11-2 to TRBJ2-5, with D perhaps assigned TRBD1 or TRBD2 (5 bases each). This CDR3 region has 13 residues. Germline assignment: CDR1 SGHAT and CDR2 FQNNGV. Trimming removed 10 bases from V and 3 bases from J, with 15 bases in between. The DNA of the CDR3 is TGTGCCACTTCGAGGGACCAAAAAGAGACCCAGTACTTC. This sequence encodes CATSRDQKETQYF.

This clone was seen just once. The chain combines TRBV5-5 with TRBJ2-1, with D maybe TRBD2 (5 bases). The CDR3 runs to 15 residues. The germline V and J ends were trimmed by 0 bases and 5 bases, with 12 bases remaining between them. Germline V lookup: CDR1 SGHKS, CDR2 YYEKEE (reference sequence). CDR3: CASSLVLVRDNEQFF. CDR3 sequence (DNA): TGTGCCAGCAGCTTGGTACTAGTAAGGGACAATGAGCAGTTCTTC.